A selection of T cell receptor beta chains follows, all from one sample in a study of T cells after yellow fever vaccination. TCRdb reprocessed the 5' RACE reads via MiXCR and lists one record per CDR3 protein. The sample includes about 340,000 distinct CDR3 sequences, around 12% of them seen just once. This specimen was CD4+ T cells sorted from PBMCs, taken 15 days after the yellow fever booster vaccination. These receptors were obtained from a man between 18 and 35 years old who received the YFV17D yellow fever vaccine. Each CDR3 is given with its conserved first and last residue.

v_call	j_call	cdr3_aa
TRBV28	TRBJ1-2	CASSLSAHRKANYGYTF
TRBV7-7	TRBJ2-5	CASSLDGQGSETQYF
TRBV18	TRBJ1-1	CASSPRPGTAHTEAFF
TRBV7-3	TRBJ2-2	CASSLQGFGELFF
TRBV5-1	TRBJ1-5	CASSLAPTRDQPQHF
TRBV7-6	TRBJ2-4	CASSSGGLAGGRNIQYF
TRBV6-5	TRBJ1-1	CASSSGTDGMNTEAFF
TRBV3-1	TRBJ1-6	CASRLTGGSNSPLHF
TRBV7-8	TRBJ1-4	CASSLGRGKDEKLFF
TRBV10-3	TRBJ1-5	CAISKQGNSNQPQHF
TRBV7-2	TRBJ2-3	CASSLGAGGFDTQYF
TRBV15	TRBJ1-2	CATSRDPAGYGCTF
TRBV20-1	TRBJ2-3	CSAPELAGRGDTQYF
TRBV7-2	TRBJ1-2	CASSLEARAGSYGYTF
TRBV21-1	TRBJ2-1	CASSKLLAGPNEQFF
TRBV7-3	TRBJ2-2	CASSLVRDNTGELFF
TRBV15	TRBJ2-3	CATSRALGAEDTQYF
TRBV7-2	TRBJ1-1	CASSLVGHPNTEAFF
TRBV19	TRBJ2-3	CASSRFKQIYTDTQYF
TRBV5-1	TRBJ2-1	CASAQSRNGVEQFF
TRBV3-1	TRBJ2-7	CASSLRGIYEQYF
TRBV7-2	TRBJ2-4	CASSLGGLAGGPAAKNIQYF
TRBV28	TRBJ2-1	CASWRWGEGNNEQFF
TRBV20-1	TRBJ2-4	CSARRRDRGAKNIQYF
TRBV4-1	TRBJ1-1	CASSQDQGRGSTEAFF
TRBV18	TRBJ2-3	CASSPPGWGPDTQYF
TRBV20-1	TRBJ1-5	CSATWTGDKPQHF
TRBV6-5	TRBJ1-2	CASSYSEGRNYGYTF
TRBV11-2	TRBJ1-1	CASSLDRQPHF
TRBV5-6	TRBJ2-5	CASSFSVYQETQYF
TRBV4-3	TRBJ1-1	CASSQTRGTAFF
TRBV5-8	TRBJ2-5	CASSLVGQETQYF
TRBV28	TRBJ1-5	CASSLKSFSVRGQPQHF
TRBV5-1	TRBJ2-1	CASRSSQGAYNEQFF
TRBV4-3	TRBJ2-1	CASSQEAGGVREQFF
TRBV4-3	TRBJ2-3	CASSQDRITDTQYF
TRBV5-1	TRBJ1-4	CASSSGQDPEKLFF
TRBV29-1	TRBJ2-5	CSGQRDPQETQYF
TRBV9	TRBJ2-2	CASSVHHLDRVETGELFF
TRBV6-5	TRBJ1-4	CASRRGKLRTEEKLFF
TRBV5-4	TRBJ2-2	CASSRTTGGLDTGELFF
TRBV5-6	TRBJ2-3	CASSFVAGAGDTQYF
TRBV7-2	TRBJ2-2	CASSLQRGPGELFF
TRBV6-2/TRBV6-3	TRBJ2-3	CASSYTADTQYF
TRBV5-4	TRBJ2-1	CASSFTPSWSGTRYNEQFF
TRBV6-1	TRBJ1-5	CATDREWGNQPQHF
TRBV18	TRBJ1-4	CASSPAVPGINEKLFF
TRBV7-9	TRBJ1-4	CASSLGQGREKLFF